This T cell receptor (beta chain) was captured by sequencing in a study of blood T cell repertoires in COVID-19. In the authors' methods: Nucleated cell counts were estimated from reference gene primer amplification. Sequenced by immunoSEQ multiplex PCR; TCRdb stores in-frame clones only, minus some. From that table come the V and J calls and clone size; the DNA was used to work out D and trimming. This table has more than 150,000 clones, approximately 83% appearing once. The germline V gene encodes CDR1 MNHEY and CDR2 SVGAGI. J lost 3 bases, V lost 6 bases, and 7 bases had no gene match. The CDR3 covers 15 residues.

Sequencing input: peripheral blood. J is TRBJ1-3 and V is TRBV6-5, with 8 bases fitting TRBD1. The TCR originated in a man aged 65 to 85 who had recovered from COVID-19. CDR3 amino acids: CASSQNRGDGNTIYF. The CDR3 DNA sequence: TGTGCCAGCAGCCAAAACAGGGGGGATGGAAACACCATATATTTT.